The clone carrying this T cell receptor beta chain was found a few times. A clone one base away is much larger, so this may be a read error. With MiXCR, TCRdb reprocessed the PCR reads. The sample has fewer than 15,000 clones; around 12% are singletons. The data derive from a study of metastatic and nonmetastatic thyroid tumors. Background on the study: Samples came from malignant and benign thyroid patients, and repertoires were compared across blood and tumor or nodule tissue.

Germline values: CDR1 KGHSH, CDR2 LQKENI. The CDR3 covers 15 residues. Until they underwent thyroid surgery, no patient had received any treatment. The sequenced sample was blood. The chain is built from TRBV18 and TRBJ1-1; 8 bases are shared with TRBD1. This receptor was identified in a female donor with papillary thyroid cancer or a benign thyroid nodule (not recorded which). Some clones in this sample may be carry-over from other donors' samples. CDR3 sequence: CASSPPSGGITESFF. The CDR3 DNA sequence: TGTGCCAGCTCACCACCGTCAGGGGGCATCACTGAATCTTTCTTT.